Each of the 20 T cell receptor beta chains below was sequenced from the same sample in a study of shared clonotypes between healthy human individuals. Naive CD8 cells comprised CD45RO-negative, CCR7-positively selected cells, excluding terminally differentiated effector memory CD45RA+ cells. Sequencing was performed with immunoSEQ multiplex PCR; in TCRdb, only in-frame clones are kept and a portion is missing. The sample lists roughly 2,000,000 clones; roughly 95% were seen once. What was sequenced was naive CD8+ T cells from PBMCs. The receptors originated from a man between 18 and 35 years old in good health. Some clones in this sample may be carry-over from other donors' samples.

The chain joins TRBV4-1 to TRBJ2-3; maybe TRBD2 (5 bases). The length of the CDR3 is 17 residues. Germline-derived CDR1 and CDR2 are MGHRA and YSYEKL. V was pared by 4 bases and J by 4 bases, with 21 bases between. The CDR3 sequence is CASSPEDLSANSDTQYF. The CDR3 DNA follows: TGCGCCAGCAGCCCCGAGGACCTTAGCGCAAACTCAGATACGCAGTATTTT.

This rearrangement joins TRBV5-6 to TRBJ2-1; 11 bases agree with TRBD2. The ends lost 4 bases at V and 9 bases at J; junction bases unmatched: 9. The CDR3 consists of 15 residues. The germline V gene has CDR1 SGHDT and CDR2 YYEEEE. As DNA, the CDR3 is TGTGCCAGCAGCCTCTTAGCGGGAGGGCCGGGTGAGCAGTTCTTC. Amino acid sequence: CASSLLAGGPGEQFF. Drawing the rest from reference TRBV5-6 and TRBJ2-1, the complete variable domain is DAGVTQSPTHLIKTRGQQVTLRCSPKSGHDTVSWYQQALGQGPQFIFQYYEEEERQRGNFPDRFSGHQFPNYSSELNVNALLLGDSALYLCASSLLAGGPGEQFFGPGTRLTVL.

This rearrangement joins TRBV10-3 to TRBJ1-1; 7 bases align to TRBD1. This CDR3 region has 13 residues. The V gene's germline CDR1 is ENHRY and CDR2 SYGVKD. Germline trimming cut 4 bases from V and 3 bases from J; bases unmatched to any gene: 2. For the CDR3, the DNA is TGTGCCATCAGTGCAGGGGGGTACACTGAAGCTTTCTTT. Translated, it gives CAISAGGYTEAFF.

This chain joins TRBV10-3 and TRBJ1-2; a possible D gene is TRBD1 (6 bases). Germline CDR1 is ENHRY and CDR2 is SYGVKD. The germline V and J ends were trimmed by 0 bases and 3 bases, with 23 bases remaining between them. The CDR3 extends over 19 amino acids. The CDR3 bases are TGTGCCATCAGTGAGTCAAATGTCAAGGGGGGGGTAATCCACTATGGCTACACCTTC. This sequence encodes CAISESNVKGGVIHYGYTF.

The chain has TRBV7-8 and TRBJ2-5; D is unresolved. Trimming removed 2 bases from V and 2 bases from J, with 9 bases in between. The germline V gene has CDR1 SGHVS and CDR2 FQNEAQ. CDR3 length: 14 amino acids. The CDR3 loop is CASSLFGGQETQYF. The DNA for the CDR3 is TGTGCCAGCAGCTTATTTGGCGGTCAAGAGACCCAGTACTTC.

The J gene is TRBJ2-5, the V gene TRBV7-9; 14 bases map to TRBD2. The CDR3 has 19 residues. Trimming at V came to 5 bases and at J to 4 bases, leaving 15 bases not matched to a gene. Germline assignment: CDR1 SEHNR and CDR2 FQNEAQ (reference sequence). CDR3 amino acids: CASSPRHEGLAGETETQYF. The CDR3, as DNA: TGTGCCAGCAGCCCACGGCATGAGGGACTAGCGGGAGAAACAGAGACCCAGTACTTC.

The chain couples TRBV27 to TRBJ1-3; D remains ambiguous. Germline V gene data show CDR1 as MNHEY and CDR2 as SMNVEV (reference sequence). The germline V and J ends were trimmed by 4 bases and 0 bases, with 13 bases remaining between them. The CDR3 totals 16 residues. CDR3 protein: CASSSRMLSSGNTIYF. The CDR3 coding sequence is TGTGCCAGCAGTTCCCGGATGCTCTCCTCTGGAAACACCATATATTTT.

This chain links TRBV27 with TRBJ2-7, with D perhaps matching TRBD1 (6 bases). CDR1 and CDR2 from the germline V gene are MNHEY and SMNVEV (reference sequence). This CDR3 contains 19 residues. Trimming left V 1 base short and J 4 bases short, with 26 bases between. The chain's CDR3 is CASSLLSINGTGHTYEQYF. DNA of the CDR3: TGTGCCAGCAGTTTATTGTCTATCAACGGTACGGGACACACATACGAGCAGTACTTC.

The V gene is TRBV27, the J gene TRBJ2-1, with TRBD1 matching 8 bases. V was clipped by 7 bases and J by 7 bases; unmatched bases: 9. The CDR3 has 14 amino acids. Germline loops: CDR1 MNHEY, CDR2 SMNVEV (reference sequence). The CDR3 DNA follows: TGTGCCAGCATTGGGACAGGTTCTTTGAATGAGCAGTTCTTC. Translation: CASIGTGSLNEQFF.

This sequence joins TRBV6-1 and TRBJ1-1; D is uncertain. From germline, CDR1 is MNHNS and CDR2 SASEGT. This CDR3 comprises 13 residues. The V and J ends lost 1 base and 7 bases respectively, with 10 bases between them. The CDR3, as DNA: TGTGCCAGCAGTGAAGACCGACACGTTGAAGCTTTCTTT. Encoded protein: CASSEDRHVEAFF.

The chain couples TRBV2 to TRBJ2-1; 10 bases match TRBD2. The CDR3 spans 15 residues. J was trimmed by 3 bases and V by 6 bases; bases with no gene match: 5. The germline V gene encodes CDR1 SNHLY and CDR2 FYNNEI. The chain's CDR3 is CASSQGLALYNEQFF. CDR3 in DNA: TGTGCCAGCAGCCAGGGACTAGCGCTCTACAATGAGCAGTTCTTC.

The V and J genes are TRBV5-1 and TRBJ2-4, with 7 bases identical to TRBD1. The trim removed 1 base at V and 1 base at J, leaving 8 bases unmatched. Germline V gene lookup returns CDR1 SGHRS and CDR2 YFSETQ. This CDR3 region has 17 residues. CDR3 in amino acids: CASSLPDRRKAKNIQYF. CDR3 in DNA: TGCGCCAGCAGCTTGCCGGACAGGCGTAAGGCCAAAAACATTCAGTACTTC.

The rearrangement links TRBV7-3 to TRBJ1-1; 11 bases line up with TRBD1. CDR3 length: 16 residues. V was clipped by 0 bases and J by 5 bases; unmatched bases: 5. Germline V gene data show CDR1 as SGHTA and CDR2 as FQGTGA. CDR3 sequence (DNA): TGTGCCAGCAGCTTAACCGGGACAGGGGGAAGGACTGAAGCTTTCTTT. This sequence encodes CASSLTGTGGRTEAFF.

Note on this clone: Possible read error: a much larger clone is one base away. Other DNA variants within this sample encode the same CDR3. The rearrangement joins TRBV27 to TRBJ2-7, with no clear D. The V gene's germline CDR1 is MNHEY and CDR2 SMNVEV (reference sequence). Trimming pared 5 bases from V and 0 bases from J, leaving 2 bases between. This CDR3 is built from 11 residues. The CDR3 nucleotides read TGTGCCAGCAGTACCTCCTACGAGCAGTACTTC. It specifies CASSTSYEQYF.

This chain connects TRBV15 to TRBJ2-3, with unresolved D. V dropped 0 bases and J dropped 4 bases, with 11 bases sitting between them. Per germline, CDR1 LNHNV and CDR2 YYDKDF (reference sequence). This CDR3 has 15 amino acids. The CDR3 DNA reads as TGTGCCACCAGCAGAGATATAAGCGCCTCAGATACGCAGTATTTT. This codes for CATSRDISASDTQYF.

The rearrangement joins TRBV28 to TRBJ2-1; 14 bases are shared with TRBD2. The J segment lost 6 bases and the V segment lost 5 bases, leaving 15 bases of the junction unmatched. Per the germline V gene, CDR1 is MDHEN and CDR2 is SYDVKM. The CDR3 runs 19 residues. DNA of the CDR3: TGTGCCAGCAGTCCCCGACTAGCGGGAGGGCCGCGTTTCCGCAATGAGCAGTTCTTC. Protein product: CASSPRLAGGPRFRNEQFF.

The chain carries TRBV28 and TRBJ2-7; TRBD1 aligns across 9 bases. This CDR3 comprises 17 residues. Germline trimming cut 2 bases from V and 0 bases from J; bases unmatched to any gene: 8. Germline V lookup: CDR1 MDHEN, CDR2 SYDVKM. CDR3 amino acids: CASSLPRDRALSYEQYF. CDR3 in DNA: TGTGCCAGCAGTTTACCAAGGGACAGGGCCCTCTCCTACGAGCAGTACTTC.

The V call is TRBV5-1, the J call TRBJ2-1, with unresolved D. V was shortened by 0 bases and J by 3 bases, with 7 bases between the two germline ends. The germline CDR1 and CDR2 sequences are SGHRS and YFSETQ. The CDR3 consists of 14 residues. The CDR3 DNA sequence: TGCGCCAGCAGCTTGGCACTCTACTACAATGAGCAGTTCTTC. Translating it yields CASSLALYYNEQFF.

The rearrangement joins TRBV28 to TRBJ2-4; D is possibly TRBD2 (6 bases). The CDR3 consists of 17 residues. The germline gives CDR1 MDHEN, CDR2 SYDVKM. Between the trimmed V and J ends, which lost 4 bases and 7 bases, there was a span of 23 bases. CDR3 sequence reads: CASSWPAEGPPGNIQYF. The CDR3, as DNA: TGTGCCAGCAGTTGGCCCGCGGAGGGTCCCCCGGGGAACATTCAGTACTTC.

The rearrangement uses TRBV5-1 and TRBJ2-7; the D gene is possibly TRBD2 (7 bases). Per the germline V gene, CDR1 is SGHRS and CDR2 is YFSETQ. The CDR3 is 15 residues long. Trimming shortened V by 0 bases and J by 5 bases, and 15 bases separated the two germline ends. The CDR3, as DNA: TGCGCCAGCAGCTTGGGCGGGGGCGCTTGGAACGAGCAGTACTTC. It encodes CASSLGGGAWNEQYF. The variable domain in full, completed from reference TRBV5-1 and TRBJ2-7, reads KAGVTQTPRYLIKTRGQQVTLSCSPISGHRSVSWYQQTPGQGLQFLFEYFSETQRNKGNFPGRFSGRQFSNSRSEMNVSTLELGDSALYLCASSLGGGAWNEQYFGPGTRLTVT.